Listed below are T cell receptor beta chains from one sample, sequenced in a study of blood T cell repertoires in COVID-19. Sequenced by immunoSEQ multiplex PCR; TCRdb stores in-frame clones only, minus some. The table shows approximately 170,000 clones, with about nine tenths occurring only once. The specimen was peripheral blood. The receptors were gathered from a man aged 55 to 70 with acute or convalescent COVID-19. CDR3s include the opening cysteine and the closing phenylalanine or tryptophan. The D gene is left open where the match is weak. The size of a clone is reported for some rows only, either as once, few or many, or as a class for expanded clones.

J gene	CDR3 length	V gene	D gene	clone size	CDR3 protein	CDR3 DNA
TRBJ1-2	12	TRBV24-1	.	.	CATSDSLYGYTF	TGTGCCACCAGCGACAGCCTCTATGGCTACACCTTC
TRBJ1-1	14	TRBV4-1	.	.	CASSQDPAGREAFF	TGCGCCAGCAGCCAAGACCCCGCGGGTCGTGAAGCTTTCTTT
TRBJ1-1	14	TRBV4-3	TRBD1	.	CASSQEEAGGKAFF	TGCGCCAGCAGCCAAGAGGAAGCAGGGGGAAAAGCTTTCTTT
TRBJ1-1	13	TRBV6-5	.	.	CASSLGGETEAFF	TGTGCCAGCAGTCTTGGGGGGGAAACTGAAGCTTTCTTT
TRBJ1-5	13	TRBV5-8	.	.	CASSLGGVQPQHF	TGTGCCAGCAGCTTGGGGGGGGTGCAGCCCCAGCATTTT
TRBJ2-2	17	TRBV24-1	.	.	CATSALWGGMDTGELFF	TGTGCCACCAGTGCCTTATGGGGGGGCATGGACACCGGGGAGCTGTTTTTT
TRBJ2-1	12	TRBV14	.	few	CASSPSYNEQFF	TGTGCCAGCAGCCCGTCCTACAATGAGCAGTTCTTC
TRBJ1-3	16	TRBV5-1	.	.	CASSPFLSGSGNTIYF	TGCGCCAGCAGCCCTTTTCTTTCCGGCTCTGGAAACACCATATATTTT
TRBJ2-2	15	TRBV6-2/TRBV6-3	TRBD2	.	CASSIAGVTTGELFF	TGTGCCAGCAGCATAGCGGGAGTGACCACCGGGGAGCTGTTTTTT
TRBJ1-5	13	TRBV7-9	.	once	CASSLLGDQPQHF	TGTGCCAGCAGCTTATTGGGAGATCAGCCCCAGCATTTT
TRBJ1-2	12	TRBV27	.	.	CASRREDYGYTF	TGTGCCAGTCGCAGGGAAGACTATGGCTACACCTTC
TRBJ1-1	14	TRBV7-3	.	.	CASSPGHQNTEAFF	TGTGCCAGCAGCCCAGGACACCAGAACACTGAAGCTTTCTTT
TRBJ2-3	16	TRBV7-6	TRBD1	.	CASSPDRGTSTDTQYF	TGTGCCAGCAGCCCGGACAGGGGGACGAGCACAGATACGCAGTATTTT
TRBJ2-5	15	TRBV14	.	once	CASSLVQPPGETQYF	TGTGCCAGCAGCCTGGTGCAGCCCCCCGGGGAGACCCAGTACTTC
TRBJ1-1	15	TRBV9	TRBD1	.	CASSPQGQMNTEAFF	TGTGCCAGCAGCCCCCAGGGACAGATGAACACTGAAGCTTTCTTT
TRBJ1-5	16	TRBV6-7	.	.	CASSYPVGVSNQPQHF	TGTGCCAGCAGTTACCCCGTCGGGGTTAGCAATCAGCCCCAGCATTTT
TRBJ2-2	14	TRBV5-1	.	.	CASSDIPNTGELFF	TGCGCCAGCTCGGACATCCCGAACACCGGGGAGCTGTTTTTT
TRBJ2-5	15	TRBV6-2/TRBV6-3	TRBD2	.	CASSSTSGYQETQYF	TGTGCCAGCAGTTCCACTAGCGGGTACCAAGAGACCCAGTACTTC
TRBJ1-1	13	TRBV5-4	.	.	CASSPAGGGGAFF	TGTGCCAGCAGCCCAGCCGGGGGGGGAGGAGCTTTCTTT
TRBJ2-2	14	TRBV10-1	.	.	CASSARQDTGELFF	TGCGCCAGCAGTGCCAGGCAGGACACCGGGGAGCTGTTTTTT
TRBJ1-1	15	TRBV12-5	TRBD1	.	CASGLADRGGTEAFF	TGTGCTAGTGGTTTGGCCGACAGGGGTGGGACTGAAGCTTTCTTT
TRBJ2-3	15	TRBV5-1	TRBD2	.	CASSLIAGGSNTQYF	TGCGCCAGCAGCTTGATTGCGGGGGGGTCGAATACGCAGTATTTT
TRBJ1-1	16	TRBV18	.	.	CASSRSYPGGNTEAFF	TGTGCCAGCTCACGCTCTTACCCGGGGGGAAACACTGAAGCTTTCTTT
TRBJ1-2	14	TRBV7-2	.	.	CASRSGGWNYGYTF	TGTGCCAGCCGCTCTGGGGGGTGGAACTATGGCTACACCTTC
TRBJ2-5	15	TRBV10-3	TRBD2	.	CAISVTSGGSETQYF	TGTGCCATCAGTGTCACTAGCGGGGGGAGTGAGACCCAGTACTTC
TRBJ2-5	16	TRBV19	TRBD2	many	CASSIVRASGQETQYF	TGTGCCAGTAGTATAGTGCGGGCTAGCGGACAAGAGACCCAGTACTTC
TRBJ1-6	17	TRBV5-4	TRBD1	.	CASSSPPGTGGKSPLHF	TGTGCCAGCAGCTCCCCCCCCGGGACAGGGGGCAAATCACCCCTCCACTTT
TRBJ2-7	14	TRBV11-3	TRBD1	.	CASSLTGVVREQYF	TGTGCCAGCAGCTTAACAGGGGTTGTTCGCGAGCAGTACTTC
TRBJ2-1	16	TRBV6-9	.	.	CASSYEGGGRLYEQFF	TGTGCCAGCAGTTATGAAGGGGGAGGGCGTCTCTATGAGCAGTTCTTC
TRBJ2-2	15	TRBV6-5	TRBD1	.	CASSSGTGTTGELFF	TGTGCCAGCTCCTCCGGGACAGGGACCACCGGGGAGCTGTTTTTT
TRBJ2-5	15	TRBV5-1	.	.	CASSFAGQSQETQYF	TGCGCCAGCAGCTTCGCGGGACAGTCCCAAGAGACCCAGTACTTC
TRBJ2-3	16	TRBV15	.	few	CATSRDLGRSTDTQYF	TGTGCCACCAGCAGAGATTTGGGGAGAAGCACAGATACGCAGTATTTT
TRBJ2-5	13	TRBV10-2	.	.	CASRDSLRETQYF	TGCGCCAGCAGGGACAGTTTAAGAGAGACCCAGTACTTC
TRBJ2-3	17	TRBV24-1	.	.	CATSDSKDFQNTDTQYF	TGTGCCACCAGTGACTCTAAGGACTTTCAAAACACAGATACGCAGTATTTT
TRBJ1-4	15	TRBV7-3	.	.	CASSLTAATNEKLFF	TGTGCCAGCAGCTTAACGGCCGCAACTAATGAAAAACTGTTTTTT
TRBJ2-7	15	TRBV28	.	.	CASSPPADAFYEQYF	TGTGCCAGCAGTCCCCCCGCCGATGCGTTCTACGAGCAGTACTTC
TRBJ2-1	11	TRBV2	.	.	CATDSNNEQFF	TGTGCCACCGACAGTAACAATGAGCAGTTCTTC
TRBJ1-5	17	TRBV7-2	.	.	CASSFVVPGLHNQPQHF	TGTGCCAGCAGCTTCGTGGTTCCGGGACTGCACAATCAGCCCCAGCATTTT
TRBJ1-5	16	TRBV5-8	TRBD1	.	CASTRFRGTRNQPQHF	TGTGCCAGCACACGATTCAGGGGGACACGAAATCAGCCCCAGCATTTT
TRBJ2-1	16	TRBV27	TRBD1	few	CASSQRRDRVSGEQFF	TGTGCCAGCAGTCAGCGCCGGGACAGGGTTTCAGGTGAGCAGTTCTTC
TRBJ1-5	15	TRBV19	TRBD1	once	CASTPGQGVDQPQHF	TGTGCCAGTACCCCAGGACAGGGGGTAGATCAGCCCCAGCATTTT
TRBJ1-1	14	TRBV11-3	.	once	CASSLVRESTEAFF	TGTGCCAGCAGCTTAGTCCGGGAAAGCACTGAAGCTTTCTTT
TRBJ2-1	16	TRBV30	TRBD2	.	CAWSLGLAGINNEQFF	TGTGCCTGGAGCCTGGGACTAGCGGGAATCAACAATGAGCAGTTCTTC
TRBJ1-3	16	TRBV7-2	.	.	CASSDLGGAVGNTIYF	TGTGCCAGCAGCGACTTAGGGGGGGCGGTTGGAAACACCATATATTTT
TRBJ1-1	14	TRBV7-8	TRBD1	once	CASSLQGATTEAFF	TGTGCCAGCAGCTTACAGGGGGCGACCACTGAAGCTTTCTTT
TRBJ1-2	15	TRBV4-3	TRBD1	once	CASSQAGQVAYGYTF	TGCGCCAGCAGCCAGGCGGGACAGGTTGCGTATGGCTACACCTTC
TRBJ1-1	12	TRBV6-5	.	.	CATLTGSAEAFF	TGTGCCACCTTAACAGGGTCCGCGGAAGCTTTCTTT
TRBJ1-1	13	TRBV27	TRBD1	once	CASRGQGRTEAFF	TGTGCCAGCAGGGGACAGGGGAGAACTGAAGCTTTCTTT
TRBJ2-3	16	TRBV29-1	TRBD2	many	CSARTTGTKSTDTQYF	TGCAGCGCCCGAACGACCGGGACTAAAAGCACAGATACGCAGTATTTT
TRBJ1-2	17	TRBV6-1	.	.	CASREPGRGAYNYGYTF	TGTGCCAGCAGAGAACCCGGCAGGGGCGCTTATAACTATGGCTACACCTTC
TRBJ2-3	14	TRBV5-5	TRBD1	few	CASSADRGQGTQYF	TGTGCCAGCAGCGCGGACAGGGGGCAGGGTACGCAGTATTTT
TRBJ1-2	15	TRBV30	TRBD1	.	CAWRTGTGSGYGYTF	TGTGCCTGGAGGACCGGGACAGGGAGTGGCTATGGCTACACCTTC
TRBJ2-2	15	TRBV10-1	.	.	CASSERRGNTGELFF	TGCGCCAGCAGTGAAAGAAGGGGGAACACCGGGGAGCTGTTTTTT
TRBJ1-5	15	TRBV5-8	TRBD1	.	CASSLGYRGSQPQHF	TGTGCCAGCAGCTTGGGCTACAGGGGGAGTCAGCCCCAGCATTTT
TRBJ2-1	15	TRBV10-1	TRBD2	.	CASSELAGGGNEQFF	TGCGCCAGCAGTGAGCTAGCGGGGGGGGGAAATGAGCAGTTCTTC